These 2 T cell receptor beta chains share one sample of origin, sequenced in a study of blood T cells in healthy people across ages (dated by TCRdb to between 2014 and 2017). The protocol used for the library was 5' RACE. Instrument on record: Illumina HiSeq 2500. The second PCR ran for roughly 6 to 11 cycles and used a J-beta primer mix along with a sample-barcoded 5' primer. TCRdb reran the public reads through fastp at Q25 and MiXCR, keeping productive beta chains. Rows with a matching CDR3 protein are joined into one entry that keeps the most common DNA and genes. This sample lists hundreds of thousands of distinct CDR3 sequences; about 30% were detected once. The ten biggest clones cover 15% to 19% of the sample. The sample comprised blood. These receptors were taken from a woman older than 75 in good health.

This clonotype was picked up one time. One junction end does not reproduce the germline sequence, and a read error may be involved. This chain uses TRBV20-1 with TRBJ1-3; 7 bases map to TRBD1. Germline CDR1 reads DFQATT; CDR2 reads SNEGSKA (reference sequence). This CDR3 has 15 residues. The CDR3 DNA is TGCAGTGCTGTACCGGGACAGCTCTCTGGAAAAACCATATATTTT. The encoded protein is CSAVPGQLSGKTIYF.

This clonotype was detected only a few times. A much larger clone differs from this one at a single base, so this may be a read error. The V call is TRBV27, the J call TRBJ2-3; 10 bases match TRBD2. This CDR3 region has 16 residues. With V trimmed by 5 bases and J by 8 bases, 13 bases remained unmatched. Germline V gene data show CDR1 as MNHEY and CDR2 as SMNVEV (reference sequence). CDR3 coding DNA: TGTGCCAGCAGTACCCGACGAGCGGGGGGGAAGGGTACGCAGTATTTT. Its protein is CASSTRRAGGKGTQYF.